One and the same sample provided the 6 T cell receptor beta chains below, sequenced in a study of monozygotic twins with inflammatory bowel disease. TCRdb reanalyzed the 5' RACE reads and collapses them to one entry per CDR3 protein, without DNA. Recorded for this sample: some 400,000 distinct CDR3 sequences. Specimen: blood. Every receptor here comes from a human donor with ulcerative colitis or Crohn's disease, or a healthy co-twin of an affected twin (not recorded which).

The V call is TRBV29-1, the J call TRBJ1-2. This CDR3 has 11 residues. In germline, CDR1 is SQVTM, CDR2 ANQGSEA. CDR3 loop: CIAENDYGYTF.

The chain joins TRBV6-6 to TRBJ2-7; checking the TCRdb D call of TRBD1 is not possible without DNA. The CDR3 covers 13 residues. Germline V gives CDR1 MNHNY, CDR2 SVGAGI (reference sequence). Here the CDR3 reads CASSSRDIYEQYF.

The chain joins TRBV3-1 to TRBJ1-1. Germline CDR1 is LGHDT and CDR2 is YNNKEL (reference sequence). CDR3 length equals 15 residues. CDR3 amino acids: CASSQVRVSGYEAFF.

The rearrangement uses TRBV5-1 and TRBJ1-3; TCRdb's D call of TRBD1 is untestable without DNA. Per germline, CDR1 SGHRS and CDR2 YFSETQ. The length of the CDR3 is 14 residues. CDR3 loop: CASSPVARVDTIYF.

The rearrangement uses TRBV2 and TRBJ1-5; as DNA is missing, the TRBD1 call by TCRdb cannot be tested. The germline V gene has CDR1 SNHLY and CDR2 FYNNEI. This CDR3 is built from 15 residues. The CDR3 region is CASSETGDVNQPQHF.

The J gene is TRBJ2-1, the V gene TRBV5-1; absent DNA, TCRdb's TRBD2 call cannot be checked. In germline, CDR1 is SGHRS, CDR2 YFSETQ. The CDR3 length is 15 residues. The CDR3 is CASRSSGNPGDEQFF.